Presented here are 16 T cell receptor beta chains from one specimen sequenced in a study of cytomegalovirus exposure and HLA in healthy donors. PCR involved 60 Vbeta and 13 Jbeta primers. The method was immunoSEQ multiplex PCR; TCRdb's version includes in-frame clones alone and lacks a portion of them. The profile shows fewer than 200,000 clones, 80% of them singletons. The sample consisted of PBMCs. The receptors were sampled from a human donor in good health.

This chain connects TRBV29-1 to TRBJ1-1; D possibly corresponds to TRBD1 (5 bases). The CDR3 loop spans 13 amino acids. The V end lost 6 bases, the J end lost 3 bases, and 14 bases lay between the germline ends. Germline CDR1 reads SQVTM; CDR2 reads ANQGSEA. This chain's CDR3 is CSVVTALHTEAFF. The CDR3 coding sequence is TGCAGCGTGGTGACAGCTCTACACACTGAAGCTTTCTTT.

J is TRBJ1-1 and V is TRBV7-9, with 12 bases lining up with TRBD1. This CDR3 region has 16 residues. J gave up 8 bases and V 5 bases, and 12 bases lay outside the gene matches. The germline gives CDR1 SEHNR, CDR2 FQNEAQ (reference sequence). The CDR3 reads CASSPAGTGGFPEAFF. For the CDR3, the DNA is TGTGCCAGCAGCCCAGCCGGGACAGGGGGCTTTCCCGAAGCTTTCTTT. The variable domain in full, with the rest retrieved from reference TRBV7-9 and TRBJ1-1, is DTGVSQNPRHKITKRGQNVTFRCDPISEHNRLYWYRQTLGQGPEFLTYFQNEAQLEKSRLLSDRFSAERPKGSFSTLEIQRTEQGDSAMYLCASSPAGTGGFPEAFFGQGTRLTVV.

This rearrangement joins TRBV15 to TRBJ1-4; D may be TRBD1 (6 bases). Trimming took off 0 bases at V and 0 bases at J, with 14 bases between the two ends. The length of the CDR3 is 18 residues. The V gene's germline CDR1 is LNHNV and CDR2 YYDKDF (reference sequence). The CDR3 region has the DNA TGTGCCACCAGCAGAGATCGGCCAGGGGTTGCAACTAATGAAAAACTGTTTTTT. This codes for CATSRDRPGVATNEKLFF.

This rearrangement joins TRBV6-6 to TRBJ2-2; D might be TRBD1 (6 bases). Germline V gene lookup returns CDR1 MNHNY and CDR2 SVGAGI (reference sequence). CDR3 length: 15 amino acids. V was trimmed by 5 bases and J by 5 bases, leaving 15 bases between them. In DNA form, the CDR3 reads TGTGCCAGCAGTACCCCCGGGACAATAACCGGGGAGCTGTTTTTT. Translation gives CASSTPGTITGELFF.

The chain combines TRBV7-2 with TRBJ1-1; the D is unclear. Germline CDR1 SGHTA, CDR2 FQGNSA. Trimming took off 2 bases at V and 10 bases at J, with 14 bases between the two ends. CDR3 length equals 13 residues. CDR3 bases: TGTGCCAGCAGCTTATCTGCGGGCGGTGGAGCTTTCTTT. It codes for CASSLSAGGGAFF.

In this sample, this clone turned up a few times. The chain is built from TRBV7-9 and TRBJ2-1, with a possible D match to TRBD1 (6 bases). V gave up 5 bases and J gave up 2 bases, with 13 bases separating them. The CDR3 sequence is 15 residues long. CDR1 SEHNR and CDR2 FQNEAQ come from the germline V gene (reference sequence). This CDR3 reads CASSALGGPYNEQFF. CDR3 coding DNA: TGTGCCAGCAGCGCCCTAGGGGGACCCTACAATGAGCAGTTCTTC.

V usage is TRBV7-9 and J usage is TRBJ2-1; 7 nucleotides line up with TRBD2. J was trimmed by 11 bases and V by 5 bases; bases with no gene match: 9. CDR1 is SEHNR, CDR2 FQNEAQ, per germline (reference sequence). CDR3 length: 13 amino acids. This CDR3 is CASSPALGGKQFF. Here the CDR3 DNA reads TGTGCCAGCAGCCCCGCGCTGGGAGGGAAGCAGTTCTTC.

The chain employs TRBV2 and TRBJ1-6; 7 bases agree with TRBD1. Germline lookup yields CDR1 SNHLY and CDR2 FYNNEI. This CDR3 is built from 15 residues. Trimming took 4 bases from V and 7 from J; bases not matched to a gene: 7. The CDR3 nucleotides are TGTGCCAGCAGTGGAAGACAGGGTCTGAATTCACCCCTCCACTTT. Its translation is CASSGRQGLNSPLHF. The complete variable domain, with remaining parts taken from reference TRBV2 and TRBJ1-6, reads EPEVTQTPSHQVTQMGQEVILRCVPISNHLYFYWYRQILGQKVEFLVSFYNNEISEKSEIFDDQFSVERPDGSNFTLKIRSTKLEDSAMYFCASSGRQGLNSPLHFGNGTRLTVT.

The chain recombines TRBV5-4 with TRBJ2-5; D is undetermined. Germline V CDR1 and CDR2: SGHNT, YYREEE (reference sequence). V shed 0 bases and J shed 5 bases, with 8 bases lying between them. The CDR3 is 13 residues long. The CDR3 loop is CASSLAPRETQYF. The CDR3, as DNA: TGTGCCAGCAGCTTGGCCCCCCGGGAGACCCAGTACTTC.

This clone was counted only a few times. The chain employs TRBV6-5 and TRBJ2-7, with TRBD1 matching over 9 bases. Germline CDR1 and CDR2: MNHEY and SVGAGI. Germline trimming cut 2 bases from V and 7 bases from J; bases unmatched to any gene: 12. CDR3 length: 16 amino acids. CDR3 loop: CASSYLRTGVKGEQYF. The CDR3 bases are TGTGCCAGCAGTTACCTCCGGACAGGGGTTAAAGGGGAGCAGTACTTC.

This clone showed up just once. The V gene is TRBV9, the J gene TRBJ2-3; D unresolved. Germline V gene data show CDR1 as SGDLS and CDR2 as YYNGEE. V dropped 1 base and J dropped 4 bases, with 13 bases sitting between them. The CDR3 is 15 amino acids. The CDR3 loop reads CASSVLGSRADTQYF. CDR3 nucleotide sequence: TGTGCCAGCAGCGTACTCGGGTCGCGAGCAGATACGCAGTATTTT.

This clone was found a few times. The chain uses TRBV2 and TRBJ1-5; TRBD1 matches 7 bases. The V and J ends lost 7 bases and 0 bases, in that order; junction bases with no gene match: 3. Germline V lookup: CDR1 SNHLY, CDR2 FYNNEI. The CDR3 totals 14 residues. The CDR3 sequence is CASNWDSSNQPQHF. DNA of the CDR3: TGTGCCAGCAACTGGGACAGTAGCAATCAGCCCCAGCATTTT.

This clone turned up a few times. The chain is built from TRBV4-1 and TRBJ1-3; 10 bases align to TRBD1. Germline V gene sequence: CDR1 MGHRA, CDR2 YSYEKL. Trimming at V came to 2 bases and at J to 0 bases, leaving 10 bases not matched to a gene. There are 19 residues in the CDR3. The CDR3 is CASSQTPGQGFSSGNTIYF. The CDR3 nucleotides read TGCGCCAGCAGCCAAACCCCGGGACAGGGGTTCAGCTCTGGAAACACCATATATTTT.

CDR3 residues: CASSIDSGRETQYF. The CDR3 coding sequence is TGTGCCAGTAGTATAGATAGCGGGCGAGAGACCCAGTACTTC. The V gene is TRBV19, the J gene TRBJ2-5, with 7 bases aligning to TRBD2. CDR3 length: 14 residues. Germline lookup yields CDR1 LNHDA and CDR2 SQIVND (reference sequence). Trimming at V came to 0 bases and at J to 4 bases, leaving 2 bases not matched to a gene.

The CDR3 DNA reads as TGTGCCAGCAGCGTCGGAGGAAGCGGGTCCACTTTTCAAGAGACCCAGTACTTC. Encoded protein: CASSVGGSGSTFQETQYF. The rearrangement links TRBV5-4 to TRBJ2-5, with D maybe TRBD2 (6 bases). Germline CDR1 SGHNT, CDR2 YYREEE (reference sequence). The CDR3 loop spans 18 amino acids. Trimming left V 4 bases short and J 2 bases short, with 24 bases between. Complete variable domain (other parts from reference TRBV5-4 and TRBJ2-5): ETGVTQSPTHLIKTRGQQVTLRCSSQSGHNTVSWYQQALGQGPQFIFQYYREEENGRGNFPPRFSGLQFPNYSSELNVNALELDDSALYLCASSVGGSGSTFQETQYFGPGTRLLVL.

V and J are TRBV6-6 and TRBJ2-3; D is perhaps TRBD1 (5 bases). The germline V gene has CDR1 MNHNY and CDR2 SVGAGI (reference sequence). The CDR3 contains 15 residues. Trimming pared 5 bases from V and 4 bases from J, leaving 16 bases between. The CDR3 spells CASSITDSYPDTQYF. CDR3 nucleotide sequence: TGTGCCAGCAGTATTACCGACAGTTACCCAGATACGCAGTATTTT.